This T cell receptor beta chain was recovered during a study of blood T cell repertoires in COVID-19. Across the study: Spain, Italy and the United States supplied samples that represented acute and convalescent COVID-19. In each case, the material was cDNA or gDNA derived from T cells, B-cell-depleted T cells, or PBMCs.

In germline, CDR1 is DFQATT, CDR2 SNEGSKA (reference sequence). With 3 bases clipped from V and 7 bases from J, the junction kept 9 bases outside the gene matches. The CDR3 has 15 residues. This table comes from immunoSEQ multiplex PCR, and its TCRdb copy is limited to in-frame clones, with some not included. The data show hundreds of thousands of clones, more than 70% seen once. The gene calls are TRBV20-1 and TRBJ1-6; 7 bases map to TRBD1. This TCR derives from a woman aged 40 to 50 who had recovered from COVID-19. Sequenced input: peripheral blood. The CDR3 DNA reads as TGCAGTGCTAGTGGGGGACAGCTCCGAAATTCACCCCTCCACTTT. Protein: CSASGGQLRNSPLHF.